This entry concerns a single TCR beta chain. Its antigen is not identified. This was the immunoSEQ v3 assay. Data came from immunoSEQ multiplex PCR; TCRdb stores just in-frame clones and leaves some out. Among about 60,000 clones, around 86% were seen once, and the ten largest hold 2% to 3%. The CDR3 runs to 15 residues. Germline V gene lookup returns CDR1 MDHEN and CDR2 SYDVKM. V was cut by 6 bases and J by 8 bases, with 22 bases left in between. These data come from a study of TIL therapy for anti-PD-1-resistant metastatic lung cancer. Study outcomes and limitations: The cohort had more treatment-naive, never-smoker and oncogene-addicted patients than typical.

As to time point: pre-treatment sample, taken before nivolumab and TIL therapy. The sequenced sample was blood, obtained at baseline. The V gene is TRBV28, the J gene TRBJ1-2; possible D gene TRBD1, 5 bases. The receptor was derived from a person aged 25-80 years with non-small cell lung cancer. CDR3 residues: CASSRNSRGVGGYTF. Written as DNA, the CDR3 is TGTGCCAGCAGCCGAAATTCCCGGGGGGTTGGAGGCTACACCTTC.